A selection of T cell receptor beta chains follows, all from one sample in a study of blood T cell repertoires in COVID-19. TCRdb keeps only in-frame clones here, not all; method: immunoSEQ multiplex PCR. The top ten hold roughly 3.5% of the sample, which has 120,000 to 150,000 clones, roughly 85% seen once. Sample: peripheral blood. The origin of the receptors is a man in his 60s with acute or convalescent COVID-19. The CDR3 runs from the conserved cysteine through the conserved F or W. The order of the fields is V gene, D gene, CDR3 length, clone size, J gene, CDR3 protein, CDR3 DNA. D genes are given only for firm matches. A row's size may be missing; if present it is once, few, many or a size class.

V: TRBV3-1/TRBV3-2; D: TRBD1; length: 14; size: NA; J: TRBJ1-5; CDR3: CASSPGQGGQPQHF; DNA: TGTGCCAGCAGCCCCGGACAGGGGGGTCAGCCCCAGCATTTT
V: TRBV7-2; D: NA; length: 15; size: NA; J: TRBJ2-5; CDR3: CASSLVAGPQETQYF; DNA: TGTGCCAGCAGCTTAGTGGCGGGACCCCAAGAGACCCAGTACTTC
V: TRBV28; D: NA; length: 18; size: NA; J: TRBJ1-5; CDR3: CASSLRVRAGVYNQPQHF; DNA: TGTGCCAGCAGTTTAAGAGTACGGGCAGGGGTCTACAATCAGCCCCAGCATTTT
V: TRBV7-9; D: TRBD1; length: 15; size: NA; J: TRBJ2-1; CDR3: CASSARGQSYNEQFF; DNA: TGTGCCAGCAGCGCACGGGGACAGAGCTACAATGAGCAGTTCTTC
V: TRBV5-1; D: NA; length: 16; size: once; J: TRBJ2-2; CDR3: CASSLGGLLGTGELFF; DNA: TGCGCCAGCAGCTTGGGGGGACTCCTGGGGACCGGGGAGCTGTTTTTT
V: TRBV7-9; D: NA; length: 15; size: NA; J: TRBJ1-6; CDR3: CASSLHGTNNSPLHF; DNA: TGTGCCAGCAGCTTGCATGGGACAAATAATTCACCCCTCCACTTT
V: TRBV11-2; D: NA; length: 13; size: NA; J: TRBJ1-5; CDR3: CASSPGLNQPQHF; DNA: TGTGCCAGCAGCCCCGGTCTCAATCAGCCCCAGCATTTT
V: TRBV2; D: TRBD1; length: 13; size: NA; J: TRBJ2-1; CDR3: CASETGTGSEQFF; DNA: TGTGCCAGCGAAACCGGGACAGGCAGTGAGCAGTTCTTC
V: TRBV2; D: NA; length: 14; size: few; J: TRBJ1-4; CDR3: CASRTQTTNEKLFF; DNA: TGTGCCAGCAGAACCCAGACAACTAATGAAAAACTGTTTTTT
V: TRBV10-3; D: TRBD1; length: 18; size: few; J: TRBJ1-1; CDR3: CAITPAVGQGAVGTEAFF; DNA: TGTGCCATCACCCCTGCCGTGGGACAGGGGGCTGTAGGCACTGAAGCTTTCTTT
V: TRBV23-1; D: TRBD1; length: 17; size: NA; J: TRBJ2-7; CDR3: CASSRRFGDRGPYEQYF; DNA: TGCGCCAGCAGTCGTCGGTTTGGGGACAGGGGCCCCTACGAGCAGTACTTC
V: TRBV6-5; D: TRBD1; length: 15; size: NA; J: TRBJ1-5; CDR3: CASRTGGAGNQPQHF; DNA: TGTGCCAGCAGAACAGGGGGCGCGGGCAATCAGCCCCAGCATTTT
V: TRBV4-2; D: TRBD1; length: 16; size: NA; J: TRBJ1-5; CDR3: CASSQEAGQAYQPQHF; DNA: TGTGCCAGCAGCCAAGAGGCGGGACAGGCCTATCAGCCCCAGCATTTT
V: TRBV18; D: NA; length: 15; size: NA; J: TRBJ1-1; CDR3: CASSLEGTMNTEAFF; DNA: TGTGCCAGCTCCCTCGAAGGGACAATGAACACTGAAGCTTTCTTT
V: TRBV5-1; D: NA; length: 15; size: few; J: TRBJ1-4; CDR3: CASSLAGDSYEKLFF; DNA: TGCGCCAGCAGCTTGGCGGGGGATTCGTATGAAAAACTGTTTTTT
V: TRBV19; D: NA; length: 14; size: NA; J: TRBJ2-3; CDR3: CASSRSPTGQGQYF; DNA: TGTGCCAGTAGTCGAAGTCCTACAGGGCAAGGGCAGTATTTT
V: TRBV3-1/TRBV3-2; D: NA; length: 16; size: NA; J: TRBJ2-2; CDR3: CASSPPRGSNTGELFF; DNA: TGTGCCAGCAGCCCCCCGAGAGGGTCAAACACCGGGGAGCTGTTTTTT
V: TRBV6-2/TRBV6-3; D: NA; length: 16; size: many; J: TRBJ1-5; CDR3: CASSYSGGQSNQPQHF; DNA: TGTGCCAGCAGTTACTCGGGCGGACAGTCGAATCAGCCCCAGCATTTT
V: TRBV7-3; D: TRBD2; length: 14; size: NA; J: TRBJ2-3; CDR3: CASSVAGSTDTQYF; DNA: TGTGCCAGCAGCGTAGCGGGAAGCACAGATACGCAGTATTTT
V: TRBV27; D: TRBD2; length: 16; size: NA; J: TRBJ2-5; CDR3: CASSSRLLAGVETRYF; DNA: TGTGCCAGCAGTTCTAGACTATTAGCGGGAGTGGAGACCCGGTACTTC
V: TRBV27; D: NA; length: 13; size: NA; J: TRBJ2-7; CDR3: CASSSQTGYEQYF; DNA: TGTGCCAGCAGTTCCCAGACAGGCTACGAGCAGTACTTC
V: TRBV7-2; D: NA; length: 15; size: NA; J: TRBJ1-4; CDR3: CASRPGRGEYEKLFF; DNA: TGTGCCAGCAGGCCAGGGCGGGGGGAGTATGAAAAACTGTTTTTT
V: TRBV28; D: TRBD2; length: 15; size: NA; J: TRBJ2-3; CDR3: CASSSTSESTDTQYF; DNA: TGTGCCAGCAGCTCGACTAGCGAGAGCACAGATACGCAGTATTTT
V: TRBV19; D: TRBD1; length: 14; size: NA; J: TRBJ1-3; CDR3: CASTSGGTGNTIYF; DNA: TGTGCCAGTACCTCAGGGGGCACCGGAAACACCATATATTTT
V: TRBV7-2; D: TRBD1; length: 18; size: once; J: TRBJ1-3; CDR3: CASSLARDRIFSGNTIYF; DNA: TGTGCCAGCAGCTTAGCACGGGACAGGATCTTTTCTGGAAACACCATATATTTT
V: TRBV6-5; D: NA; length: 15; size: once; J: TRBJ2-7; CDR3: CASSYQSSLTYEQYF; DNA: TGTGCCAGCAGTTACCAGTCATCGCTGACCTACGAGCAGTACTTC
V: TRBV28; D: TRBD1; length: 18; size: NA; J: TRBJ2-4; CDR3: CASSSPGQGGLTKNIQYF; DNA: TGTGCCAGCAGTTCCCCGGGACAGGGGGGGCTCACCAAAAACATTCAGTACTTC
V: TRBV6-2/TRBV6-3; D: TRBD1; length: 14; size: NA; J: TRBJ1-2; CDR3: CASSYSRGGSGYTF; DNA: TGTGCCAGCAGTTACTCTCGAGGGGGCTCTGGCTACACCTTC
V: TRBV7-8; D: NA; length: 13; size: few; J: TRBJ1-5; CDR3: CASSSGVNQPQHF; DNA: TGTGCCAGCAGCTCAGGGGTCAATCAGCCCCAGCATTTT
V: TRBV28; D: NA; length: 14; size: NA; J: TRBJ2-7; CDR3: CASQEGGKTYEQYF; DNA: TGTGCCAGTCAGGAGGGCGGAAAGACCTACGAGCAGTACTTC
V: TRBV5-1; D: TRBD2; length: 17; size: NA; J: TRBJ2-7; CDR3: CASSFGTSGRAAYEQYF; DNA: TGCGCCAGCAGCTTCGGGACTAGCGGGAGGGCCGCATACGAGCAGTACTTC
V: TRBV19; D: NA; length: 16; size: NA; J: TRBJ1-3; CDR3: CASSNPRTYPGNTIYF; DNA: TGTGCCAGTAGTAATCCAAGGACATATCCGGGAAACACCATATATTTT
V: TRBV6-5; D: NA; length: 12; size: NA; J: TRBJ2-7; CDR3: CASKRSSYEQYF; DNA: TGTGCCAGCAAGAGAAGCTCCTACGAGCAGTACTTC
V: TRBV10-3; D: NA; length: 13; size: NA; J: TRBJ2-5; CDR3: CAIKEGLPETQYF; DNA: TGTGCCATCAAAGAAGGACTACCGGAGACCCAGTACTTC
V: TRBV7-2; D: NA; length: 15; size: NA; J: TRBJ1-4; CDR3: CASSLGGQGGEKLFF; DNA: TGTGCCAGCAGCTTAGGGGGACAAGGCGGGGAAAAACTGTTTTTT
V: TRBV14; D: TRBD1; length: 15; size: few; J: TRBJ1-2; CDR3: CASSQEDRRNYGYTF; DNA: TGTGCCAGCAGCCAAGAGGACAGGAGAAACTATGGCTACACCTTC
V: TRBV5-1; D: TRBD1; length: 16; size: NA; J: TRBJ1-1; CDR3: CASSLEGAPSNTEAFF; DNA: TGCGCCAGCAGCTTGGAGGGGGCACCCTCGAACACTGAAGCTTTCTTT
V: TRBV28; D: TRBD2; length: 15; size: NA; J: TRBJ2-3; CDR3: CASSLRGGGTDTQYF; DNA: TGTGCCAGCAGTCTGAGGGGAGGGGGCACAGATACGCAGTATTTT
V: TRBV5-1; D: NA; length: 13; size: NA; J: TRBJ1-3; CDR3: CASSLEEGNTIYF; DNA: TGCGCCAGCAGCTTGGAGGAGGGGAACACCATATATTTT
V: TRBV28; D: TRBD1; length: 15; size: NA; J: TRBJ1-6; CDR3: CASSFRDRAGSPLHF; DNA: TGTGCCAGCAGTTTCCGGGACAGGGCAGGGTCACCCCTCCACTTT
V: TRBV7-2; D: NA; length: 13; size: NA; J: TRBJ1-5; CDR3: CASSPRGMQPQHF; DNA: TGTGCCAGCAGCCCCAGAGGTATGCAGCCCCAGCATTTT
V: TRBV3-1/TRBV3-2; D: NA; length: 14; size: few; J: TRBJ1-6; CDR3: CASSQGDSNSPLHF; DNA: TGTGCCAGCAGCCAAGGTGACTCGAACTCACCCCTCCACTTT
V: TRBV20-1; D: TRBD1; length: 16; size: few; J: TRBJ2-7; CDR3: CSASDRDRGLSYEQYF; DNA: TGCAGTGCTAGTGACAGAGACAGGGGGCTGTCCTACGAGCAGTACTTC
V: TRBV4-1; D: TRBD2; length: 16; size: NA; J: TRBJ2-1; CDR3: CASSQGLGKTYNEQFF; DNA: TGCGCCAGCAGCCAGGGACTAGGAAAAACCTACAATGAGCAGTTCTTC
V: TRBV6-2/TRBV6-3; D: TRBD1; length: 18; size: once; J: TRBJ2-1; CDR3: CASSYSITGGRSYNEQFF; DNA: TGTGCCAGCAGTTACTCAATAACAGGGGGTAGGTCCTACAATGAGCAGTTCTTC
V: TRBV7-2; D: TRBD1; length: 15; size: NA; J: TRBJ1-5; CDR3: CASSSGTVSNQPQHF; DNA: TGTGCCAGCAGCTCCGGGACAGTTAGCAATCAGCCCCAGCATTTT
V: TRBV11-3; D: NA; length: 12; size: once; J: TRBJ2-1; CDR3: CASSSDSYEQFF; DNA: TGTGCCAGCAGCTCCGACAGTTATGAGCAGTTCTTC
V: TRBV6-4; D: NA; length: 14; size: NA; J: TRBJ1-1; CDR3: CASSSGAGNTEAFF; DNA: TGTGCCAGCAGTTCAGGGGCTGGGAACACTGAAGCTTTCTTT
V: TRBV19; D: TRBD1; length: 17; size: NA; J: TRBJ2-2; CDR3: CASTQTGGLIRTGELFF; DNA: TGTGCCAGTACCCAGACAGGGGGCCTGATTCGCACCGGGGAGCTGTTTTTT
V: TRBV7-9; D: NA; length: 14; size: NA; J: TRBJ1-1; CDR3: CASSSPGGFTEAFF; DNA: TGTGCCAGCAGCTCTCCGGGAGGGTTCACTGAAGCTTTCTTT
V: TRBV28; D: NA; length: 11; size: NA; J: TRBJ2-5; CDR3: CASRKRETQYF; DNA: TGTGCCAGCAGGAAGAGGGAGACCCAGTACTTC
V: TRBV12-3/TRBV12-4; D: NA; length: 13; size: few; J: TRBJ1-5; CDR3: CASSFQNHQPQHF; DNA: TGTGCCAGCAGTTTTCAGAACCATCAGCCCCAGCATTTT
V: TRBV5-4; D: TRBD2; length: 15; size: NA; J: TRBJ2-2; CDR3: CASRDGTRSTGELFF; DNA: TGTGCCAGCAGGGACGGGACTAGAAGCACCGGGGAGCTGTTTTTT
V: TRBV28; D: NA; length: 14; size: NA; J: TRBJ1-2; CDR3: CASSLSRVNYGYTF; DNA: TGTGCCAGCAGTTTAAGCAGGGTTAACTATGGCTACACCTTC
V: TRBV27; D: NA; length: 16; size: NA; J: TRBJ1-5; CDR3: CASSLDGAYGNQPQHF; DNA: TGTGCCAGCAGTTTGGATGGGGCTTACGGCAATCAGCCCCAGCATTTT